This TCR beta chain comes out of a study of blood T cell repertoires in COVID-19. Study information: The United States, Italy and Spain provided the acute and convalescent COVID-19 samples.

The ends lost 5 bases at V and 5 bases at J; junction bases unmatched: 10. The CDR3 has 15 residues. From germline, CDR1 is SGHVS and CDR2 FNYEAQ. Measured with immunoSEQ multiplex PCR; TCRdb has only the in-frame clones, and not every one. The sample carries about 520,000 clones, 70% to 90% recorded once. Sequencing used peripheral blood. The chain is built from TRBV7-6 and TRBJ1-2; 8 positions match TRBD1. This sequence originates from a human donor in a cohort sampled during active COVID-19. CDR3 sequence (DNA): TGTGCCAGCAGCCCGGGGACAGGCGGCGGGTATGGCTACACCTTC. Translated, it gives CASSPGTGGGYGYTF.